The entry that follows covers one T cell receptor beta chain sequence. Its cognate antigen is unknown. Since a much larger clone is just one base distant, this may be a read error. A second PCR, run for about 7 to 12 cycles, used a sample-barcoded 5' primer plus a J-beta primer mix. Unique molecular identifiers of 12 random nucleotides labeled each cDNA. TCRdb itself ran the 5' RACE reads through MiXCR, one entry per CDR3 protein. The sample lists approximately 800,000 distinct CDR3 sequences; roughly 34% were seen once. The sample belongs to a study of blood T cells in healthy people across ages. Broader study findings: Conclusively comparing naive with antigen-experienced cells was impossible with unsorted PBMCs.

The sequence came from a man aged 18 to 35 in good health. Sequenced sample: blood.

The CDR3: CASSVLSAYEQYF. CDR3 DNA sequence: TGTGCCAGCAGTGTTCTAAGCGCCTACGAGCAGTACTTC. V usage is TRBV12-3 or TRBV12-4 and J usage is TRBJ2-7; D call uncertain. V lost 5 bases, J lost 2 bases, and 10 bases lay in between. There are 13 residues in the CDR3.